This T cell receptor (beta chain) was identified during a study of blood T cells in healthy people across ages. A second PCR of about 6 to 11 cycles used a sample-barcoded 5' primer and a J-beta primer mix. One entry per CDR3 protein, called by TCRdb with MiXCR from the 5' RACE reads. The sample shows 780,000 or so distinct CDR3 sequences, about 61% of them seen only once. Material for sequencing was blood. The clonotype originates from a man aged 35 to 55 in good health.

Written as DNA, the CDR3 is TGCAGTGCTAGAGCGGTAAGACAGGGGGACGCCTACGAGCAGTACTTC. Residues: CSARAVRQGDAYEQYF. V usage is TRBV20-1 and J usage is TRBJ2-7, with 9 bases identical to TRBD1. V shed 1 base and J 2 bases; nucleotides not matched to a gene: 9. The CDR3 runs to 16 residues. CDR1 is DFQATT and CDR2 is SNEGSKA in the germline V gene (reference sequence).